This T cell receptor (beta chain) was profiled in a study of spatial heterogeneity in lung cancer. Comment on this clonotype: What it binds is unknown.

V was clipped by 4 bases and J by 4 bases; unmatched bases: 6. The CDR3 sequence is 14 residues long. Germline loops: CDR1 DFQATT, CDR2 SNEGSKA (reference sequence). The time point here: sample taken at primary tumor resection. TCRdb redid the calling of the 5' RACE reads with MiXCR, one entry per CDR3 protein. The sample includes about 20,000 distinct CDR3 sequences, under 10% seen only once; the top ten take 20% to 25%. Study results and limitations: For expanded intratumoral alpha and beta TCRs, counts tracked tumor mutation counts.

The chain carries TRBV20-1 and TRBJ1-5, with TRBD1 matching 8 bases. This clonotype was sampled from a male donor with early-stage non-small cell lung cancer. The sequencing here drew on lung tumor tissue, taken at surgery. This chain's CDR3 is CSAIVTGGNQPQHF. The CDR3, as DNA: TGCAGTGCTATCGTTACAGGGGGGAATCAGCCCCAGCATTTT.